The 25 T cell receptor beta chains below all came from one sample that was sequenced in a study of blood T cell repertoires in COVID-19. Only in-frame clones appear in the TCRdb table, and some are missing; sequencing was by immunoSEQ multiplex PCR. The data show about 73,000 clones, 84% seen once. The sequencing input was peripheral blood. Receptors were obtained from a human donor in a cohort sampled during active COVID-19.

J is TRBJ1-2 and V is TRBV6-2 or TRBV6-3; D uncertain. The CDR3 runs to 13 residues. Germline CDR1 and CDR2: MNHEY and SVGEGT. V lost 4 bases, J lost 2 bases, and 8 bases lay in between. The CDR3 nucleotides are TGTGCCAGCAGTTTGAACAGAAACTATGGCTACACCTTC. This translates into CASSLNRNYGYTF.

The gene calls are TRBV5-1 and TRBJ2-1, with D possibly TRBD2 on 6 matching bases. Between the trimmed V and J ends, which lost 5 bases and 6 bases, there was a span of 12 bases. The CDR3 length is 13 residues. Germline loops: CDR1 SGHRS, CDR2 YFSETQ. The CDR3 is CASRGTPLNEQFF. The CDR3 coding sequence is TGCGCCAGCAGAGGGACTCCCCTCAATGAGCAGTTCTTC.

This sequence joins TRBV5-4 and TRBJ2-3; tentative D call: TRBD2 (7 bases). The CDR3 sequence is 15 residues long. Germline lookup yields CDR1 SGHNT and CDR2 YYREEE (reference sequence). Trimming shortened V by 5 bases and J by 5 bases, and 18 bases separated the two germline ends. CDR3 protein: CASSWGGGAKDTQYF. In nucleotides, the CDR3 is TGTGCCAGCAGTTGGGGAGGGGGGGCCAAAGATACGCAGTATTTT. The full variable domain, completed using reference TRBV5-4 and TRBJ2-3, is ETGVTQSPTHLIKTRGQQVTLRCSSQSGHNTVSWYQQALGQGPQFIFQYYREEENGRGNFPPRFSGLQFPNYSSELNVNALELDDSALYLCASSWGGGAKDTQYFGPGTRLTVL.

The chain joins TRBV28 to TRBJ1-1, with TRBD1 matching 7 bases. The CDR3 extends over 13 amino acids. The V and J ends lost 9 bases and 0 bases, in that order; junction bases with no gene match: 4. CDR1 is MDHEN, CDR2 SYDVKM, per germline. In DNA form, the CDR3 reads TGTGCCAGTCGGGACAGCCTGAACACTGAAGCTTTCTTT. This gives the protein CASRDSLNTEAFF. The variable domain in full, completed from reference TRBV28 and TRBJ1-1, reads DVKVTQSSRYLVKRTGEKVFLECVQDMDHENMFWYRQDPGLGLRLIYFSYDVKMKEKGDIPEGYSVSREKKERFSLILESASTNQTSMYLCASRDSLNTEAFFGQGTRLTVV.

The chain carries TRBV5-1 and TRBJ1-4, with no clear D. CDR1 and CDR2 from the germline V gene are SGHRS and YFSETQ. The CDR3 loop spans 16 amino acids. V was shortened by 1 base and J by 8 bases, with 18 bases between the two germline ends. CDR3 amino acids: CASSLNGGINREKLFF. In DNA form, the CDR3 reads TGCGCCAGCAGCTTGAATGGAGGGATAAATCGGGAAAAACTGTTTTTT.

V gene TRBV5-1 combines with J gene TRBJ2-1, with 7 bases that match TRBD2. The CDR3 contains 15 residues. Trimming took 2 bases from V and 5 from J; bases not matched to a gene: 7. Germline V gene sequence: CDR1 SGHRS, CDR2 YFSETQ. The CDR3 protein is CASSLGGGKDNEQFF. The CDR3 nucleotides read TGCGCCAGCAGCTTAGGCGGGGGTAAGGACAATGAGCAGTTCTTC.

The genes are TRBV5-5 and TRBJ1-1, with 7 bases fitting TRBD1. The germline V gene encodes CDR1 SGHKS and CDR2 YYEKEE (reference sequence). Trimming removed 0 bases from V and 3 bases from J; junction bases left unmatched: 5. This CDR3 has 15 amino acids. CDR3 residues: CASSLAWDRDTEAFF. The CDR3 DNA sequence: TGTGCCAGCAGCTTGGCCTGGGACAGAGACACTGAAGCTTTCTTT.

The gene calls are TRBV11-3 and TRBJ2-7, with unresolved D. CDR3 length: 12 amino acids. Germline V gene sequence: CDR1 SGHNT, CDR2 YENEEA. The germline V and J ends were trimmed by 2 bases and 4 bases, with 6 bases remaining between them. CDR3 nucleotide sequence: TGTGCCAGCAGCTTATTAATGTACGAGCAGTACTTC. This gives the protein CASSLLMYEQYF.

The gene calls are TRBV7-2 and TRBJ2-1; 14 bases match TRBD2. V shed 4 bases and J 1 base; nucleotides not matched to a gene: 6. The CDR3 consists of 18 residues. Germline values: CDR1 SGHTA, CDR2 FQGNSA. CDR3 in amino acids: CASSSWTSGGLSYNEQFF. The DNA for the CDR3 is TGTGCCAGCAGCTCCTGGACTAGCGGGGGGCTGTCCTACAATGAGCAGTTCTTC.

V and J are TRBV6-1 and TRBJ2-7; a weak D match, TRBD1 (5 bases). The CDR3 runs to 14 residues. The germline gives CDR1 MNHNS, CDR2 SASEGT. V lost 3 bases and J 2 bases, leaving 11 bases between the germline ends. CDR3 DNA: TGTGCCAGCAGTGATCCTGGACATACCTACGAGCAGTACTTC. Translated: CASSDPGHTYEQYF.

The V gene is TRBV3-1 (or the pseudogene TRBV3-2), the J gene TRBJ2-7, with TRBD2 identical over 9 bases. The CDR3 has 13 residues. Germline V gene data show CDR1 as LGHDT and CDR2 as YNNKEL (reference sequence). V was clipped by 2 bases and J by 8 bases; unmatched bases: 4. The CDR3: CASSQPAGGQQYF. The CDR3 region has the DNA TGTGCCAGCAGCCAACCAGCGGGGGGACAGCAGTACTTC.

This clone has just one count. The chain employs TRBV5-1 and TRBJ2-7; possible D gene TRBD2, 6 bases. The CDR3 contains 13 residues. V dropped 6 bases and J dropped 4 bases, with 14 bases sitting between them. Germline CDR1 is SGHRS and CDR2 is YFSETQ. CDR3 region: CASKEGAGYEQYF. CDR3 DNA: TGCGCCAGCAAGGAGGGCGCGGGGTACGAGCAGTACTTC.

The chain is built from TRBV2 and TRBJ2-5; tentatively, D is TRBD2 (5 bases). The CDR3 sequence is 13 residues long. Looked up from germline, CDR1 is SNHLY and CDR2 is FYNNEI. V gave up 7 bases and J gave up 8 bases, with 17 bases separating them. DNA of the CDR3: TGTGCCAGCAACGAGTACAGCGGTGAAACCCAGTACTTC. Amino acids: CASNEYSGETQYF.

J is TRBJ2-2 and V is TRBV5-1, with D possibly TRBD1 on 6 matching bases. Per the germline V gene, CDR1 is SGHRS and CDR2 is YFSETQ. This CDR3 is 16 amino acids long. Between the trimmed V and J ends, which lost 5 bases and 2 bases, there was a span of 16 bases. CDR3 coding DNA: TGCGCCAGCAGAACCGGACAGCCTTCTAACACCGGGGAGCTGTTTTTT. The encoded protein is CASRTGQPSNTGELFF.

This clone has just a few counts. The chain recombines TRBV7-2 with TRBJ1-3, with unresolved D. The ends were cut back, 5 bases at V and 4 bases at J, with 21 bases in the middle. Germline CDR1 and CDR2: SGHTA and FQGNSA. The CDR3 is 17 amino acids. The CDR3 loop is CASSPGGVNRRGNTIYF. CDR3 bases: TGTGCCAGCAGCCCCGGCGGGGTCAACCGGAGGGGAAACACCATATATTTT.

The V gene is TRBV19, the J gene TRBJ2-1; 10 bases are a match to TRBD1. The CDR3 totals 13 residues. Germline trimming cut 7 bases from V and 4 bases from J; bases unmatched to any gene: 1. The V gene's germline CDR1 is LNHDA and CDR2 SQIVND (reference sequence). The CDR3 DNA sequence: TGTGCCAGTATGGGACAGGGGTACAATGAGCAGTTCTTC. Translation gives CASMGQGYNEQFF.

The chain joins TRBV6-5 to TRBJ2-3, with D perhaps TRBD1 (6 bases). This CDR3 has 15 residues. The germline gives CDR1 MNHEY, CDR2 SVGAGI. V lost 5 bases, J lost 0 bases, and 12 bases lay in between. CDR3 bases: TGTGCCAGCAGTCCACTCGGGACAAGCACAGATACGCAGTATTTT. Amino acid sequence: CASSPLGTSTDTQYF.

This chain uses TRBV5-4 with TRBJ2-6, with TRBD1 matching over 8 bases. V shed 7 bases and J 2 bases; nucleotides not matched to a gene: 5. The length of the CDR3 is 15 residues. Germline CDR1 reads SGHNT; CDR2 reads YYREEE (reference sequence). CDR3 in amino acids: CASRRGQTGANVLTF. The CDR3 DNA follows: TGTGCCAGCCGCAGGGGGCAGACTGGGGCCAACGTCCTGACTTTC.

The chain carries TRBV7-9 and TRBJ2-1; 7 nucleotides match TRBD2. This CDR3 is 16 amino acids long. Germline-derived CDR1 and CDR2 are SEHNR and FQNEAQ (reference sequence). J was trimmed by 3 bases and V by 1 base; bases with no gene match: 6. CDR3 in DNA: TGTGCCAGCAGCTTAGGGGCGCTAGCGGTCTACAATGAGCAGTTCTTC. This gives the protein CASSLGALAVYNEQFF.

As to this clone: This same CDR3 is encoded by further DNA sequences in the sample. The chain links TRBV9 to TRBJ2-3; 7 positions match TRBD2. Unmatched junction bases numbered 0, after V lost 2 bases and J lost 0 bases. This CDR3 contains 14 residues. Germline CDR1 is SGDLS and CDR2 is YYNGEE. The CDR3 sequence is CASSVSGSTDTQYF. In nucleotides, the CDR3 is TGTGCCAGCAGCGTTAGCGGGAGCACAGATACGCAGTATTTT.

Comment on this clone: A read error may produce the germline difference seen at one junction end. This chain joins TRBV6-5 and TRBJ2-5, with a weak D call TRBD2 (6 bases). The CDR3 totals 13 residues. Germline lookup yields CDR1 MNHEY and CDR2 SVGAGI. The CDR3 coding sequence is TGTGCCGGCAGTTACTACGGGGGTGGGACCCAGTACTTC. Its translation: CAGSYYGGGTQYF.

This rearrangement joins TRBV3-1 (or the pseudogene TRBV3-2) to TRBJ1-2, with TRBD1 matching over 7 bases. The CDR3 is 16 amino acids. The ends lost 0 bases at V and 8 bases at J; junction bases unmatched: 12. The germline V gene encodes CDR1 LGHDT and CDR2 YNNKEL (reference sequence). The CDR3 nucleotides are TGTGCCAGCAGCCAAGATGGAGGGGGCGCAGTTCCCGGCTACACCTTC. Translated: CASSQDGGGAVPGYTF.

The V call is TRBV18, the J call TRBJ2-7; the match to TRBD1 covers 7 bases. Losses at the gene ends were 3 bases for V and 1 base for J; bases not matched to a gene: 3. The CDR3 runs 14 residues. Germline assignment: CDR1 KGHSH and CDR2 LQKENI. CDR3 sequence (DNA): TGTGCCAGCTCACCTGGACAGGAGTCCTACGAGCAGTACTTC. Translating gives CASSPGQESYEQYF.

The genes are TRBV7-9 and TRBJ2-5; TRBD2 might be the D (5 bases). The germline CDR1 and CDR2 sequences are SEHNR and FQNEAQ (reference sequence). V lost 5 bases, J lost 0 bases, and 7 bases lay in between. The CDR3 sequence is 13 residues long. The CDR3 reads CASSMDYQETQYF. The CDR3 DNA reads as TGTGCCAGCAGCATGGACTACCAAGAGACCCAGTACTTC.

The DNA of the CDR3 is TGTGCCAGCAGCTCGAGGGCCGGTCTATTAGCTAACTATGGCTACACCTTC. Protein: CASSSRAGLLANYGYTF. The J gene is TRBJ1-2, the V gene TRBV7-2, with D hard to call. In germline, CDR1 is SGHTA, CDR2 FQGNSA. Trimming pared 4 bases from V and 0 bases from J, leaving 18 bases between. The CDR3 has 17 residues.